This T cell receptor (beta chain) was obtained from a study of T-cell reconstitution after alpha-beta-depleted transplantation in children. A library of TCRbeta sequences, prepared with unique molecular identifiers, was generated. MiXCR was run by TCRdb on the PCR reads, yielding one entry per CDR3 protein. Here the sample spans around 800,000 distinct CDR3 sequences, around 15% being singletons. Study results and limitations: T cells produced anew were the main source of T-cell counts and diversity one year after transplant.

This clonotype was counted only a few times. Its cognate antigen is unknown. The V end lost 5 bases, the J end lost 2 bases, and 16 bases lay between the germline ends. Germline CDR1 is SGHRS and CDR2 is YFSETQ. The CDR3 consists of 15 residues. This rearrangement joins TRBV5-1 to TRBJ1-2, with no clear D. Sequenced material: PBMCs, mostly from graft donor cells, taken 360 days after TCRalphabeta/CD19-depleted stem cell transplant. This receptor was obtained from a male patient aged 10 to 17 who had a stem cell transplant for acute lymphoblastic leukemia, so the T cells may come from the graft donor. The CDR3 here is CASRFDAGGNYGYTF. The CDR3 DNA sequence: TGCGCCAGCAGATTTGACGCCGGCGGCAACTATGGCTACACCTTC.